This T cell receptor beta chain was captured in a study of tumor-infiltrating lymphocytes in primary liver carcinoma. Study-level background: Measuring roughly 4.2 to 11 cm across, the tumors were staged as T1-T3 N0M0. Whole-study results and caveats: Between tumor regions, pairs overlapped more than tumor-adjacent and tumor-blood pairs did.

The CDR3 contains 14 residues. Germline V gives CDR1 SGHDN, CDR2 FVKESK. Constant-region priming of approximately 0.55 ug total RNA yielded TCR beta cDNA. Three rounds of nested multiplex PCR with slightly modified ARM-PCR produced TCR beta libraries. PCR rounds one and two used TRBV1-TRBV30 forward primers with a C-beta reverse primer for about 11 cycles each. TCRdb called the multiplex PCR reads again in MiXCR, with one record for every CDR3 protein. The sample contains fewer than 40,000 distinct CDR3 sequences, around two thirds of which appear only once. RNA and DNA were co-extracted from about 19-30 mg of unsorted bulk tissue. Chronic HBV infection was present in the patients, who were treatment-naive. Every tumor was sampled at five separate regions. As to this clonotype: Its target is not known. The conserved phenylalanine or tryptophan is not found at the CDR3 terminus, so this likely reflects a read error.

The chain employs TRBV14 and TRBJ2-5, with D perhaps being TRBD1 or TRBD2 (5 bases each). Sequencing input: liver tumor tissue from sampling region 3. The sample's subset: tumor region T3, left-lateral pole. This clonotype was obtained from a young woman with primary liver carcinoma and hepatitis B virus infection. Here the CDR3 reads CVSSQGSGAGTQYL. The CDR3 DNA is TGTGTCAGCAGCCAAGGGAGTGGGGCAGGGACCCAGTACTTG.